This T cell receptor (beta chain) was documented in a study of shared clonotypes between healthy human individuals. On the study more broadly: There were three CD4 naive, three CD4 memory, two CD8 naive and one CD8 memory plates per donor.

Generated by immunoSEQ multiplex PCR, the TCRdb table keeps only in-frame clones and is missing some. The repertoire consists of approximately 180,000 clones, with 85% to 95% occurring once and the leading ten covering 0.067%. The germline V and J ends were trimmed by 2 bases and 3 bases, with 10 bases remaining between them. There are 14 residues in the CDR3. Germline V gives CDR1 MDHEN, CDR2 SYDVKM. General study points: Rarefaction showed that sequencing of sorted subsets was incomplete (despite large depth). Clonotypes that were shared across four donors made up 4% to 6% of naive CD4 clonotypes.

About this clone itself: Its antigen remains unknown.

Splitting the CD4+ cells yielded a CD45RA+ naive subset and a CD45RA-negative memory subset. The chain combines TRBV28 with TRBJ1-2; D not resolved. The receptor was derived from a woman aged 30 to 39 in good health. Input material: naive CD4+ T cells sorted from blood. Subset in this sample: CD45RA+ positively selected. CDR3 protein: CASSLPPSYYGYTF. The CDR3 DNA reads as TGTGCCAGCAGTTTACCCCCAAGCTACTATGGCTACACCTTC.